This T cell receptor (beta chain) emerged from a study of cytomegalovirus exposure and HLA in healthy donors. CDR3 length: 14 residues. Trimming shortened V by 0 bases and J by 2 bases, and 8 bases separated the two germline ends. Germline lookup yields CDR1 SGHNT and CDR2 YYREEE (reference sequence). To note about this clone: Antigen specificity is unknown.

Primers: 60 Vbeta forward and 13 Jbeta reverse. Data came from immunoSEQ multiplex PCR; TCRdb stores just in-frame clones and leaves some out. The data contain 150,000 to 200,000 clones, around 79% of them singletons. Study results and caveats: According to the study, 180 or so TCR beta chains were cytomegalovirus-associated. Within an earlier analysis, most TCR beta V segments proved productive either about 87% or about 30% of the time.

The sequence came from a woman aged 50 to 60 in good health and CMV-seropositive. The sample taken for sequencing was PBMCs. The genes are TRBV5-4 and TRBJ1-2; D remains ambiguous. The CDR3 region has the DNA TGTGCCAGCAGCTTGGGTGCGGAAAACTATGGCTACACCTTC. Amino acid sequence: CASSLGAENYGYTF. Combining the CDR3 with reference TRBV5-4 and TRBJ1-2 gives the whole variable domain ETGVTQSPTHLIKTRGQQVTLRCSSQSGHNTVSWYQQALGQGPQFIFQYYREEENGRGNFPPRFSGLQFPNYSSELNVNALELDDSALYLCASSLGAENYGYTFGSGTRLTVV.